This passage covers 13 T cell receptor beta chains from one sample sequenced in a study of CD8+CD57+ T cells in acquired aplastic anemia. Genomic DNA provided the template from which TCR beta VDJ and CDR3 profiles were obtained. Each CDR3 protein gets one entry after TCRdb re-called the reads with MiXCR. The sample consists of roughly 58,000 distinct CDR3 sequences, less than 65% of them appearing once. What was sequenced was sorted CD4+, CD8+, or CD8+CD57+ T cells (not recorded which) from PBMCs. All receptors derive from a human donor in good health, serving as a control.

The chain joins TRBV29-1 to TRBJ1-1; no definite D call. The CDR3 length is 11 residues. The germline CDR1 and CDR2 sequences are SQVTM and ANQGSEA. Trimming cost V 0 bases and J 8 bases, with 7 bases left between them. The CDR3 loop reads CSVEEAIEAFF. The CDR3, as DNA: TGCAGCGTTGAAGAGGCGATAGAAGCTTTCTTT.

V usage is TRBV24-1 and J usage is TRBJ2-3; possible D gene TRBD1, 5 bases. The V end lost 9 bases, the J end lost 3 bases, and 15 bases lay between the germline ends. Germline values: CDR1 KGHDR, CDR2 SFDVKD. CDR3 length: 14 amino acids. This CDR3 is CATGDSGNTDTQYF. The CDR3 nucleotides read TGTGCCACCGGCGACAGTGGAAATACAGATACGCAGTATTTT.

This clonotype has ten or more counts. The rearrangement joins TRBV28 to TRBJ1-5; D unclear. There are 13 residues in the CDR3. Trimming shortened V by 3 bases and J by 2 bases, and 5 bases separated the two germline ends. Per the germline V gene, CDR1 is MDHEN and CDR2 is SYDVKM. CDR3 nucleotide sequence: TGTGCCAGCAGTTTGGTGCGCAATCAGCCCCAGCATTTT. It translates to CASSLVRNQPQHF.

The chain is built from TRBV30 and TRBJ2-2, with D possibly being TRBD1 or TRBD2 (6 bases each). The CDR3 covers 13 residues. Trimming took 8 bases from V and 6 from J, leaving 16 bases between them. CDR1 and CDR2 from the germline V gene are GTSNPN and SVGIG (reference sequence). Written as DNA, the CDR3 is TGTGCCCGGAACCTGGGGGGCCCCGGGGAGCTGTTTTTT. It encodes CARNLGGPGELFF.

This clonotype has only a few counts. The genes are TRBV24-1 and TRBJ2-1; TRBD2 might be the D (5 bases). Germline lookup yields CDR1 KGHDR and CDR2 SFDVKD. CDR3 size: 16 residues. V was clipped by 1 base and J by 7 bases, with 16 bases between them. CDR3: CATSDFTAGAGNEQFF. DNA of the CDR3: TGTGCCACCAGTGATTTTACCGCGGGTGCTGGGAATGAGCAGTTCTTC.

Comments on this clonotype: A read error may be the cause here, since a much bigger clone is one base away. This sequence joins TRBV5-4 and TRBJ1-1; D may be TRBD1 (5 bases). Germline CDR1 and CDR2: SGHNT and YYREEE (reference sequence). V lost 3 bases, J lost 0 bases, and 12 bases lay in between. The CDR3 spans 15 residues. The CDR3 region is CASSSGPTVNTEAFF. DNA of the CDR3: TGTGCCAGCAGCTCAGGGCCGACTGTGAACACTGAAGCTTTCTTT. The full variable domain, rest sourced from reference TRBV5-4 and TRBJ1-1, is ETGVTQSPTHLIKTRGQQVTLRCSSQSGHNTVSWYQQALGQGPQFIFQYYREEENGRGNFPPRFSGLQFPNYSSELNVNALELDDSALYLCASSSGPTVNTEAFFGQGTRLTVV.

The V and J genes are TRBV12-3 or TRBV12-4 and TRBJ2-1; 11 bases match TRBD2. V was clipped by 3 bases and J by 0 bases; unmatched bases: 13. CDR3 length equals 20 residues. The CDR3 DNA sequence: TGTGCCAGCAGTTTCAACGGGACTAGCGGTACCCCCCGCTCCTACAATGAGCAGTTCTTC. This translates into CASSFNGTSGTPRSYNEQFF.

In the case of this clonotype: At one boundary the junction diverges from the germline segment, which might be a read error. The chain joins TRBV10-3 to TRBJ2-7; a possible D gene is TRBD1 (6 bases). Germline-derived CDR1 and CDR2 are ENHRY and SYGVKD. This CDR3 has 13 amino acids. CDR3 nucleotide sequence: TGTGCCAGCAGTCAGTTGGGGGCGTACGAGCAGTACTTC. Its translation: CASSQLGAYEQYF.

The chain recombines TRBV9 with TRBJ1-1; D is uncertain. This CDR3 comprises 15 residues. Germline V gene data show CDR1 as SGDLS and CDR2 as YYNGEE. Between the trimmed V and J ends, which lost 1 base and 4 bases, there was a span of 14 bases. The CDR3 bases are TGTGCCAGCAGCGTAAGACCCGGCACGATCACTGAAGCTTTCTTT. This sequence encodes CASSVRPGTITEAFF.

Worth noting for this clonotype: A read error may be the cause here, since a much bigger clone is one base away. The V gene is TRBV28, the J gene TRBJ1-6; the D gene is possibly TRBD1 (6 bases). Germline loops: CDR1 MDHEN, CDR2 SYDVKM. The CDR3 contains 15 residues. V lost 1 base, J lost 9 bases, and 13 bases lay in between. CDR3 protein: CASSLSQGNSSPLHF. The CDR3 coding sequence is TGTGCCAGCAGTTTATCCCAGGGGAATAGTTCACCCCTCCACTTT.

The rearrangement uses TRBV10-3 and TRBJ1-1, with D possibly TRBD1 on 6 matching bases. V lost 3 bases and J lost 7, with 12 bases in between. The germline gives CDR1 ENHRY, CDR2 SYGVKD. This CDR3 spans 13 amino acids. This CDR3 reads CAISEWGGNEAFF. In nucleotides, the CDR3 is TGTGCCATCAGTGAATGGGGGGGCAATGAAGCTTTCTTT.

This clonotype has at least ten counts. The V and J genes are TRBV7-9 and TRBJ2-1; 11 bases fit TRBD2. Germline V CDR1 and CDR2: SEHNR, FQNEAQ (reference sequence). The J segment lost 7 bases and the V segment lost 7 bases, leaving 6 bases of the junction unmatched. This CDR3 is built from 14 residues. The CDR3 is CASIGTSGGNEQFF. CDR3 sequence (DNA): TGTGCCAGCATCGGGACTAGCGGTGGGAATGAGCAGTTCTTC.

The sample holds many counts of this clonotype. The chain couples TRBV6-1 to TRBJ2-7, with D maybe TRBD2 (6 bases). The CDR3 length is 15 residues. V was clipped by 6 bases and J by 0 bases, with 15 bases between them. From germline, CDR1 is MNHNS and CDR2 SASEGT. CDR3 protein: CASRKPGLSSYEQYF. CDR3 coding DNA: TGTGCCAGCAGGAAACCGGGACTGAGCTCCTACGAGCAGTACTTC.